Below are 3 T cell receptor beta chains sequenced from a single sample in a study of shared clonotypes between healthy human individuals. Method: immunoSEQ multiplex PCR; TCRdb's copy keeps in-frame clones and lacks some. The table includes hundreds of thousands of clones, 74% detected once. The sequenced sample consisted of memory CD4+ T cells sorted from blood. Indicated subset: CD45RA-negative fraction. These receptors were taken from a woman in her 30s in good health.

This chain uses TRBV19 with TRBJ2-7; TRBD2 matches 14 bases. Trimming at V came to 6 bases and at J to 9 bases, leaving 10 bases not matched to a gene. Germline assignment: CDR1 LNHDA and CDR2 SQIVND (reference sequence). CDR3 size: 15 residues. The CDR3 reads CASSAGLAGVGRQYF. In nucleotides, the CDR3 is TGTGCCAGTAGCGCGGGACTAGCGGGAGTAGGGAGGCAGTACTTC.

This clone was counted between two and nine times. The chain links TRBV21-1 to TRBJ2-6; the table's TRBD1 call for D was not verified on the DNA. TRBV21-1 represents a pseudogene. The CDR3 length is 22 residues. This CDR3 reads CASSKEGGTGLFLHSGANVLTF. CDR3 nucleotides: TGTGCCAGCAGCAAAGAAGGGGGGACAGGGTTATTTTTACACTCTGGGGCCAACGTCCTGACTTTC.

Worth noting for this clone: The identical CDR3 is also encoded by other nucleotide sequences in the sample. This chain uses TRBV7-3 with TRBJ1-1, with D hard to call. V shed 0 bases and J shed 4 bases, with 6 bases lying between them. Germline V gene data show CDR1 as SGHTA and CDR2 as FQGTGA. CDR3 length equals 13 residues. The chain's CDR3 is CASSLTGATEAFF. In nucleotides, the CDR3 is TGTGCCAGCAGCTTAACGGGAGCCACTGAAGCTTTCTTT. Supplemented by reference TRBV7-3 and TRBJ1-1, the full variable domain reads GAGVSQTPSNKVTEKGKYVELRCDPISGHTALYWYRQSLGQGPEFLIYFQGTGAADDSGLPNDRFFAVRPEGSVSTLKIQRTERGDSAVYLCASSLTGATEAFFGQGTRLTVV.